The clone carrying this T cell receptor beta chain was counted at least ten times. Its antigen is still unknown. Looked up from germline, CDR1 is SNHLY and CDR2 is FYNNEI. The length of the CDR3 is 16 residues. Trimming removed 0 bases from V and 8 bases from J, with 17 bases in between. This sample is drawn from a study of T cell responses to AZD1222 COVID-19 vaccine. Study outcomes and limitations: It was only a handful of AZD1222 recipients who were seropositive at baseline. Spike-specific TCR breadth and depth were elevated following two AZD1222 doses. As reported, nearly half of all spike-specific TCRs target variant regions that are unmutated.

Here immunoSEQ multiplex PCR was the method, and the copy in TCRdb shows in-frame clones only, minus some. The sample yields some 99,000 clones, approximately 86% seen once. This receptor was taken from an adult in good health. Sequencing was performed on peripheral blood, taken on day 0 of AZD1222 vaccination. The rearrangement uses TRBV2 and TRBJ1-5, with TRBD1 as a possible D gene (6 bases). This chain's CDR3 is CASSEALQGSQEPQHF. The DNA for the CDR3 is TGTGCCAGCAGTGAAGCCCTACAGGGATCCCAGGAGCCCCAGCATTTT.